The rows below give T cell receptor beta chains drawn from one sample of a study of graft-versus-host responses after intestinal transplantation. Their cognate antigens are unknown. Profiled with immunoSEQ multiplex PCR; TCRdb holds only in-frame clones, not every one. The data hold over 70,000 clones, with around 90% observed a single time. The starting material was unstimulated CD8+ T cells sorted from spleen or lymph node cells, obtained before transplant. These receptors came from a human donor who was the organ donor for an intestinal transplant. The CDR3 runs from the conserved cysteine through the conserved F or W. D genes are given only for firm matches. Some rows mark clone size as missing; the rest say once, few, many or name a class of expanded clone.

CDR3 DNA	CDR3 protein	J gene	D gene	V gene	clone size
TGTGCCAGCAGTTACTCGAGACAGGGGGCTCGTGAAAAACTGTTTTTT	CASSYSRQGAREKLFF	TRBJ1-4	TRBD1	TRBV6-6	-
TGTGCCAGCTTTAGATCTCTAGAGACAGGTTCCACTGAAGCTTTCTTT	CASFRSLETGSTEAFF	TRBJ1-1	-	TRBV2	-
TGTGCCAGCAGCTTAGGACAGGGGTCCTACAATGAGCAGTTCTTC	CASSLGQGSYNEQFF	TRBJ2-1	TRBD1	TRBV7-8	-
TGTGCCAGCAGTTTCAGGGTAGCCGGAGGGGAAAAACTGTTTTTT	CASSFRVAGGEKLFF	TRBJ1-4	-	TRBV28	-
TGTGCCAGCAGCCAATGGGGGGGGCCCTACAATGAGCAGTTCTTC	CASSQWGGPYNEQFF	TRBJ2-1	-	TRBV4-2	-
TGTGCCAGCAGTGGAGGATGGGGCAGCCTGAGCACCGGGGAGCTGTTTTTT	CASSGGWGSLSTGELFF	TRBJ2-2	-	TRBV6-1	once
TGTGCCAGCAGCTTGGAACTGGCAGGTAATCTTGCTTACGCTGAAGCTTTCTTT	CASSLELAGNLAYAEAFF	TRBJ1-1	-	TRBV5-6	-
TGTGCCAGCAGCCCGGTGAGGGGGGGATATGGCTACACCTTC	CASSPVRGGYGYTF	TRBJ1-2	-	TRBV5-6	-
TGTGCCAGCAGTGTGCTGCGGAATACAGATACGCAGTATTTT	CASSVLRNTDTQYF	TRBJ2-3	-	TRBV6-1	-
TGTGCCAGCAGCTTGGTTCGCACTGAAGCTTTCTTT	CASSLVRTEAFF	TRBJ1-1	-	TRBV5-6	-
TGTGCCAGCAGCTTAGGGCCGGGAACAGATGACACCGGGGAGCTGTTTTTT	CASSLGPGTDDTGELFF	TRBJ2-2	-	TRBV7-9	-
TGTGCCAGCAGCCCAGGTACCCAGCCCCAGCATTTT	CASSPGTQPQHF	TRBJ1-5	-	TRBV7-8	few
TGCGCCAGCAGCCAAGAAGCGGTCCCTAGTTCCTACAATGAGCAGTTCTTC	CASSQEAVPSSYNEQFF	TRBJ2-1	-	TRBV4-3	-
TGTGCCAGCAGCTTGCCGACAGGTAGCTCTGGAAACACCATATATTTT	CASSLPTGSSGNTIYF	TRBJ1-3	-	TRBV5-6	-
TGTGCCAGTAGTATCTTGAGTTCTAACTATGGCTACACCTTC	CASSILSSNYGYTF	TRBJ1-2	-	TRBV19	-
TGTGCCAGCAGCTTAACGCTTACGGGACTCCGTAATGAGCAGTTCTTC	CASSLTLTGLRNEQFF	TRBJ2-1	-	TRBV7-2	-
TGCGCCAGCAGCCAAGATACGAGCTCTGGAAACACCATATATTTT	CASSQDTSSGNTIYF	TRBJ1-3	-	TRBV4-3	-
TGTGCCAGCAGCCAAGATCCCCCGGGACAGGGAGGGTCACCCCTCCACTTT	CASSQDPPGQGGSPLHF	TRBJ1-6	TRBD1	TRBV4-2	-
TGCGCCAGCAGCTCATCTAGCGGGGGGGCCGATGAGCAGTTCTTC	CASSSSSGGADEQFF	TRBJ2-1	TRBD2	TRBV5-1	-
TGTGCCAGCAGCACCAGGTGGGACAGGGTGCTGAACACTGAAGCTTTCTTT	CASSTRWDRVLNTEAFF	TRBJ1-1	TRBD1	TRBV7-8	-
TGTGCCAGCAGCTTATCAGATGGCTACACCTTC	CASSLSDGYTF	TRBJ1-2	-	TRBV7-8	-
TGTGCCAGCAGTTCATCCGAGGGGGCGTTGAGCTCACCCCTCCACTTT	CASSSSEGALSSPLHF	TRBJ1-6	TRBD1	TRBV27	-
TGTGCCAGTAGTGTTTGGCCGACAGGGACGGATACTGAAGCTTTCTTT	CASSVWPTGTDTEAFF	TRBJ1-1	TRBD1	TRBV19	-
TGCGCCAGCAGTGACTCCAAGCTAGCGGGGGGGCAGGATACGCAGTATTTT	CASSDSKLAGGQDTQYF	TRBJ2-3	TRBD2	TRBV10-2	-
TGTGCCAGCAGCTCTAGCCTCACAGAGTTCGGTGAAAAACTGTTTTTT	CASSSSLTEFGEKLFF	TRBJ1-4	-	TRBV7-9	-
TGCGCCAGCAGCTGGGAGACGGGAAACTATGGCTACACCTTC	CASSWETGNYGYTF	TRBJ1-2	-	TRBV5-1	-
TGTGCCAGCAGCTTAGGGGCAGGAAACTATGGCTACACCTTC	CASSLGAGNYGYTF	TRBJ1-2	-	TRBV7-9	-
TGTGCCAGCAGCATTCAGGGTTGGCAGTTCTTC	CASSIQGWQFF	TRBJ2-1	-	TRBV7-2	-
TGCGCCAGCAGCCAACTCCTACTAGCGGGGAAAGAGACCCAGTACTTC	CASSQLLLAGKETQYF	TRBJ2-5	TRBD2	TRBV4-3	-
TGTGCCAGCAGCTCCTACAGCTATGGCTACACCTTC	CASSSYSYGYTF	TRBJ1-2	-	TRBV7-9	-
TGTGCCAGCAGAGGGACTAGCGATAACAATGAGCAGTTCTTC	CASRGTSDNNEQFF	TRBJ2-1	TRBD2	TRBV6-4	-
TGTGCCTGCGGGGCAGGGAACACTGAAGCTTTCTTT	CACGAGNTEAFF	TRBJ1-1	-	TRBV19	few
TGTGCCAGCATCTGGGGGGGAGAGACCCAGTACTTC	CASIWGGETQYF	TRBJ2-5	TRBD2	TRBV6-1	-
TGCGCCAGCAGCCAAGATAGGCGGGGGCAGTATGGCTACACCTTC	CASSQDRRGQYGYTF	TRBJ1-2	-	TRBV4-3	-
TGTGCCAGCAGTATACTAGCGGGGGGGCTAGAGACCCAGTACTTC	CASSILAGGLETQYF	TRBJ2-5	TRBD2	TRBV27	-
TGCAGCGTTGAGACAACCGGGACAGGGGAAGACTATGGCTACACCTTC	CSVETTGTGEDYGYTF	TRBJ1-2	TRBD1	TRBV29-1	-
TGCGCCAGCAGCTCCGTGGGGCGAAACACTGAAGCTTTCTTT	CASSSVGRNTEAFF	TRBJ1-1	-	TRBV5-1	few